Following are 21 T cell receptor beta chains from one sample sequenced in a study of blood T cell repertoires in COVID-19. Profiled with immunoSEQ multiplex PCR; TCRdb holds only in-frame clones, not every one. Of over 50,000 clones listed, 70% to 90% are singletons. Sequencing used peripheral blood. The receptors were gathered from a man aged 60 to 75 with acute or convalescent COVID-19.

V and J are TRBV7-2 and TRBJ2-6; D not resolved. Deletions cut 5 bases from V and 0 bases from J, with 8 bases between. The germline gives CDR1 SGHTA, CDR2 FQGNSA. The CDR3 extends over 15 amino acids. The CDR3 sequence is CASSQQSSGANVLTF. The CDR3 DNA reads TGTGCCAGCAGCCAACAGAGCTCTGGGGCCAACGTCCTGACTTTC.

The gene calls are TRBV4-1 and TRBJ1-1; no clear D gene. The CDR3 contains 15 residues. The germline CDR1 and CDR2 sequences are MGHRA and YSYEKL. The germline V and J ends were trimmed by 6 bases and 5 bases, with 19 bases remaining between them. This chain's CDR3 is CASSRTPGMRTEAFF. CDR3 in DNA: TGCGCCAGCAGTCGGACGCCGGGGATGAGGACTGAAGCTTTCTTT.

The chain recombines TRBV7-2 with TRBJ1-4; TRBD1 matches at 8 bases. The V segment lost 3 bases and the J segment 8 bases; nucleotides outside the gene matches: 8. Germline CDR1 reads SGHTA; CDR2 reads FQGNSA. CDR3 length equals 15 residues. This CDR3 is CASSLHRGSGEKLFF. DNA for the CDR3: TGTGCCAGCAGCTTGCACAGGGGGTCCGGAGAAAAACTGTTTTTT.

The rearrangement links TRBV7-2 to TRBJ2-1; D might be TRBD2 (5 bases). Germline V gives CDR1 SGHTA, CDR2 FQGNSA. Trimming cost V 3 bases and J 6 bases, with 12 bases left between them. This CDR3 spans 14 amino acids. CDR3 sequence reads: CASSFGLAGNEQFF. In nucleotides, the CDR3 is TGTGCCAGCAGCTTTGGGCTAGCTGGCAATGAGCAGTTCTTC.

The V gene is TRBV19, the J gene TRBJ1-2, with 9 nucleotides matching TRBD1. This CDR3 is 13 amino acids long. From germline, CDR1 is LNHDA and CDR2 SQIVND (reference sequence). J lost 8 bases, V lost 6 bases, and 7 bases had no gene match. The CDR3 region has the DNA TGTGCCAGTAGGCCCAGGGACAGGGACGGCTACACCTTC. It yields the protein CASRPRDRDGYTF.

The rearrangement links TRBV5-1 to TRBJ1-6; 7 nucleotides line up with TRBD1. Trimming at V came to 0 bases and at J to 6 bases, leaving 6 bases not matched to a gene. The length of the CDR3 is 16 residues. CDR1 SGHRS and CDR2 YFSETQ come from the germline V gene. Written as DNA, the CDR3 is TGCGCCAGCAGCTTGGATTATGGGACAGTTAATTCACCCCTCCACTTT. Residues: CASSLDYGTVNSPLHF.

The rearrangement uses TRBV6-1 and TRBJ2-7, with D tentatively TRBD2 (5 bases). From germline, CDR1 is MNHNS and CDR2 SASEGT. The CDR3 has 14 residues. V was shortened by 1 base and J by 2 bases, with 9 bases between the two germline ends. CDR3 residues: CASSEGVSAYEQYF. The DNA for the CDR3 is TGTGCCAGCAGTGAAGGCGTTAGCGCCTACGAGCAGTACTTC.

V and J are TRBV2 and TRBJ1-4, with D tentatively TRBD1 (5 bases). Trimming removed 5 bases at V and 6 bases at J, with 10 bases between. This CDR3 has 13 amino acids. Looked up from germline, CDR1 is SNHLY and CDR2 is FYNNEI. CDR3 loop: CASSLWGDEKLFF. In nucleotides, the CDR3 is TGTGCCAGCAGTCTTTGGGGGGATGAAAAACTGTTTTTT.

The rearrangement joins TRBV6-2 or TRBV6-3 to TRBJ1-2; D uncertain. The length of the CDR3 is 14 residues. V lost 0 bases to trimming and J lost 8 bases, with 13 bases between them. From germline, CDR1 is MNHEY and CDR2 SVGEGT. The CDR3 here is CASSYSIPGLGYTF. The CDR3 nucleotides read TGTGCCAGCAGTTACTCGATTCCGGGGTTGGGCTACACCTTC.

The V call is TRBV7-2, the J call TRBJ2-7, with 7 bases matching TRBD2. Germline trimming cut 5 bases from V and 3 bases from J; bases unmatched to any gene: 10. The germline V gene has CDR1 SGHTA and CDR2 FQGNSA. This CDR3 region has 15 residues. As DNA, the CDR3 is TGTGCCAGCAGCGCGGGAGTAGGGCTGGGCTACGAGCAGTACTTC. As protein: CASSAGVGLGYEQYF.

Written as DNA, the CDR3 is TGCGCCAGCAGCCATTCCGCTTCCAGGACCGGGGAGCTGTTTTTT. Translation: CASSHSASRTGELFF. V gene TRBV4-3 combines with J gene TRBJ2-2; no definite D call. Trimming pared 3 bases from V and 5 bases from J, leaving 13 bases between. The CDR3 contains 15 residues. Germline V lookup: CDR1 LGHNA, CDR2 YSLEER.

The chain has TRBV3-1 (or the pseudogene TRBV3-2) and TRBJ1-6; D is ambiguous. Germline-derived CDR1 and CDR2 are LGHDT and YNNKEL (reference sequence). CDR3 size: 14 residues. V lost 3 bases and J lost 5, with 8 bases in between. Here the CDR3 DNA reads TGTGCCAGCAGCCAGAGCAGGCATAATTCACCCCTCCACTTT. Protein product: CASSQSRHNSPLHF.

V is TRBV29-1 and J is TRBJ1-2; D is uncertain. There are 15 residues in the CDR3. The ends were cut back, 0 bases at V and 5 bases at J, with 16 bases in the middle. The germline gives CDR1 SQVTM, CDR2 ANQGSEA. The CDR3 nucleotides are TGCAGCGTTGAAGATCTACGGTTTGCGGCTTATGGCTACACCTTC. Translation: CSVEDLRFAAYGYTF.

The V call is TRBV7-6, the J call TRBJ2-1; the match to TRBD2 covers 13 bases. The CDR3 runs to 16 residues. Germline assignment: CDR1 SGHVS and CDR2 FNYEAQ. Trimming took 4 bases from V and 5 from J; bases not matched to a gene: 5. The DNA for the CDR3 is TGTGCCAGCAGCTCGACCGGACTAGCGGGGGACAATGAGCAGTTCTTC. Translating it yields CASSSTGLAGDNEQFF.

J is TRBJ2-1 and V is TRBV21-1; TRBD1 was called by the table and not checked on the DNA. TRBV21-1 corresponds to a pseudogene. This CDR3 is 11 amino acids long. The CDR3, as DNA: TGTGGCACCTCGGGACAGCATGAGCAGTTCTTC. It specifies CGTSGQHEQFF.

The chain employs TRBV19 and TRBJ2-7; 11 bases fit TRBD1. After removal of 4 bases from V and 6 bases from J, the junction contained 11 bases not matched to a gene. The CDR3 loop spans 16 amino acids. The germline V gene encodes CDR1 LNHDA and CDR2 SQIVND (reference sequence). The CDR3 sequence: CASSTSGQGAFIEQYF. The CDR3 DNA reads as TGTGCCAGTAGTACCTCAGGACAGGGGGCATTCATCGAGCAGTACTTC.

V usage is TRBV5-4 and J usage is TRBJ1-6; D remains ambiguous. The CDR3 is 14 amino acids. In germline, CDR1 is SGHNT, CDR2 YYREEE (reference sequence). The V and J ends lost 1 base and 10 bases respectively, with 12 bases between them. The CDR3 DNA sequence: TGTGCCAGCAGCTTGTTGGCAGTCGGGTCACCCCTCCACTTT. Translating gives CASSLLAVGSPLHF.

The chain links TRBV7-2 to TRBJ2-5; 7 bases are a match to TRBD1. V was pared by 6 bases and J by 2 bases, with 12 bases of the junction left unmatched. The CDR3 totals 16 residues. Germline CDR1 is SGHTA and CDR2 is FQGNSA. DNA of the CDR3: TGTGCCAGCAGTCCCGGACAGGTGGGTCGTCAAGAGACCCAGTACTTC. Amino acids: CASSPGQVGRQETQYF.

V usage is TRBV30 and J usage is TRBJ1-2; 9 positions agree with TRBD1. In germline, CDR1 is GTSNPN, CDR2 SVGIG (reference sequence). This CDR3 contains 13 residues. The J segment lost 7 bases and the V segment lost 1 base, leaving 4 bases of the junction unmatched. CDR3 protein: CAWSEQGAGGYTF. In nucleotides, the CDR3 is TGTGCCTGGAGTGAACAGGGGGCTGGTGGCTACACCTTC.

The CDR3 coding sequence is TGTGCCAGTAACTCCGGACAGGGGGGAAACACCATATATTTT. It codes for CASNSGQGGNTIYF. V is TRBV19 and J is TRBJ1-3, with 9 bases identical to TRBD1. Germline CDR1 LNHDA, CDR2 SQIVND (reference sequence). This CDR3 has 14 residues. With V trimmed by 7 bases and J by 4 bases, 5 bases remained unmatched.

The J gene is TRBJ2-2, the V gene TRBV23-1, with 7 positions matching TRBD1. TRBV23-1 is known as an ORF, though its function is uncertain. This CDR3 spans 16 amino acids. With V trimmed by 4 bases and J by 4 bases, 9 bases remained unmatched. In DNA form, the CDR3 reads TGCGCCAGCAGTCCCCGACAGGGCGATGGCACCGGGGAGCTGTTTTTT. Encoded protein: CASSPRQGDGTGELFF.